The rows below give T cell receptor beta chains drawn from one sample of a study of Graves' ophthalmopathy and Graves' hyperthyroidism. MiXCR, run by TCRdb on the multiplex PCR reads, gives a single entry per CDR3 protein. The sample records some 1.1 million distinct CDR3 sequences, about 35% being singletons. Sequencing used peripheral blood or thyroid tissue (not recorded which). The receptors come from an adult man with Graves' hyperthyroidism. CDR3s include the opening cysteine and the closing phenylalanine or tryptophan. D genes are given only for firm matches. Not every row has a clone size; where given, it reads once, few, many or a size class.

V	D	size	J	DNA	CDR3
TRBV20-1	TRBD1	many	TRBJ1-5	TGCAGTGCCCCGGGACAGGGCCCGGGGGCCCAGCATTTT	CSAPGQGPGAQHF
TRBV6-1	TRBD1	many	TRBJ1-5	TGTGCCAGCAACGACAGGGGCTATAGCAATCAGCCCCAGCATTTT	CASNDRGYSNQPQHF
TRBV15	-	-	TRBJ2-6	TGTGCCACCAGCAGAGACCCGGACGGGGCCAACGTCCTGACTTTC	CATSRDPDGANVLTF
TRBV5-6	TRBD2	many	TRBJ2-5	TGTGCCAGCAGCCAACCTCTAGCGGGAGGGCCCCGGGAGACCCAGTACTTC	CASSQPLAGGPRETQYF
TRBV10-3	-	-	TRBJ2-2	TGTGCCACCTCTTCCATTGGCGGCACCGGGGAGCTGTTTTTT	CATSSIGGTGELFF
TRBV29-1	TRBD1	-	TRBJ2-2	TGCAGCGTGCAGGGCCAGGGGGCTTCCGCCGGGGAGCTGTTTTTT	CSVQGQGASAGELFF
TRBV12-3/TRBV12-4	TRBD1	-	TRBJ1-1	TGTGCCAGCAGTACTGGACAGGGTCACACTGAAGCTTTCTTT	CASSTGQGHTEAFF
TRBV5-8	TRBD1	many	TRBJ1-4	TGTGCCAGCAGCGACAAGGGACAGGGGGATGAAAAACTGTTTTTT	CASSDKGQGDEKLFF
TRBV29-1	-	-	TRBJ2-5	TGCAGCGTTGAAGATCGGGAGTGGTCCCAGTACTTC	CSVEDREWSQYF
TRBV20-1	-	few	TRBJ2-7	TGCAGTGCTAGAGATGGGGGCGAAAAATTGCGGAACCCTCCCTACGAGCAGTACTTC	CSARDGGEKLRNPPYEQYF
TRBV6-5	-	many	TRBJ2-5	TGTGCCAGCAGTCCTCGGGAGTTGATGGACCAGTACTTC	CASSPRELMDQYF
TRBV20-1	-	once	TRBJ1-4	TGCAGTGCTAGTTTACAGGGCTGGGGGGAAAAACTGTTTTTT	CSASLQGWGEKLFF
TRBV5-1	-	-	TRBJ2-5	TGCGCCAGCAGCCGACGTGCGGGAGAGACCCAGTACTTC	CASSRRAGETQYF
TRBV18	-	few	TRBJ2-7	TGTGCCAGCTCACAGATGGACGGAGCCTACGAGCAGTACTTC	CASSQMDGAYEQYF
TRBV7-9	TRBD1	many	TRBJ2-7	TGTGCCAGCAGCTCCACACCGCGACAGGGCCACGAGCAGTACTTC	CASSSTPRQGHEQYF
TRBV19	-	many	TRBJ1-1	TGTGCCAGTACCAACACCGGGAGACAAGGTACTTTCTTT	CASTNTGRQGTFF
TRBV4-3	-	few	TRBJ2-7	TGCGCCAGCAGCCAAGATTTGGGGAGAGAGCAGTACTTC	CASSQDLGREQYF
TRBV28	TRBD1	-	TRBJ1-2	TGTGCCAGCAGGTCACAGGGGATTGACTATGGCTACACCTTC	CASRSQGIDYGYTF
TRBV7-9	-	many	TRBJ1-6	TGTGCCAGCAGCCCGCCCGGACAGAGTAATTCACCCCTCCACTTT	CASSPPGQSNSPLHF
TRBV25-1	-	few	TRBJ1-2	TGTGCCAGCAGTACAACGGGGGGTACGAACAACTATGGCTACACCTTC	CASSTTGGTNNYGYTF
TRBV19	-	-	TRBJ1-2	TGTGCCAGTAGTATAGGGTCCCATCCGGGACCTACTAACTATGGCTACACCTTC	CASSIGSHPGPTNYGYTF
TRBV20-1	-	-	TRBJ2-7	TGCAGTGCTGCGACTGATTACGAGCAGTACTTC	CSAATDYEQYF
TRBV12-3/TRBV12-4	-	-	TRBJ2-7	TGTGCCAGCACGCCGGGTCTTGGAAGTCACGAGCAGTACTTC	CASTPGLGSHEQYF
TRBV7-3	-	-	TRBJ1-4	TGTGCCAGCAGCTTATTGCGGGAAGAAAAACTGTTTTTT	CASSLLREEKLFF
TRBV15	-	many	TRBJ1-2	TGTGCCACCAGCAGAGGGGAAAGAGCCTATGGCTACACCTTC	CATSRGERAYGYTF
TRBV7-2	-	few	TRBJ2-7	TGTGCCAGCAGCTTACCGGGGGGCCGCTCCTACGAGCAGTACTTC	CASSLPGGRSYEQYF
TRBV7-2	-	many	TRBJ2-7	TGTGCCAGCAGCTTTCTGGGACGGGGCTACGAGCAGTACTTC	CASSFLGRGYEQYF
TRBV5-4	-	-	TRBJ1-4	TGTGCCAGCAGCTCTGCCGGGATGCCTAATGAAAAACTGTTTTTT	CASSSAGMPNEKLFF
TRBV6-6	TRBD1	-	TRBJ1-5	TGTGCCAGCAGGGACGTACAGGGGGGCAATCAGCCCCAGCATTTT	CASRDVQGGNQPQHF
TRBV7-9	-	-	TRBJ1-4	TGTGCCAGCAGTTTCTTGCAGAATAATGAAAAGCTGTTTTTT	CASSFLQNNEKLFF
TRBV7-8	TRBD1	-	TRBJ1-3	TGTGCCAGCAGCTTAGACAGGGGGCGTTACACCATATATTTT	CASSLDRGRYTIYF
TRBV20-1	-	-	TRBJ1-1	TGCAGTGCGAGGGGGGGCCTAGAAGCTTTCTTT	CSARGGLEAFF
TRBV14	TRBD1	-	TRBJ1-1	TGTGCCAGCAGCCCAAGACAGGGGAGCACCGGGGAGACTGAAGCTTTCTTT	CASSPRQGSTGETEAFF
TRBV4-3	TRBD2	-	TRBJ2-5	TGCGCCAGCAGCCAACTCTTTCTAGCGGGAGGACACGCCCAAGAGACCCAGTACTTC	CASSQLFLAGGHAQETQYF
TRBV6-5	-	many	TRBJ1-1	TGTGCCAGCAGGATAAGGGATGCCACTGAAGCTTTCTTT	CASRIRDATEAFF
TRBV20-1	-	many	TRBJ2-5	TGCAGTGCGCCCCAGGGTAGGGAGACCCAGTACTTC	CSAPQGRETQYF